The 24 T cell receptor beta chains in this list originate from one sample, sequenced in a study of Ad26.COV2.S vaccination and SARS-CoV-2 variants. Treatment described: some 19 received Ad26.COV2.S at low or high dose, single or two shots; roughly five received placebo; per-sample allocation not given. Sampling occurred on day 63 after the first vaccine or placebo injection. Repertoires were generated with immunoSEQ multiplex PCR, while TCRdb's copy carries only in-frame clones and drops some. The sample contains approximately 360,000 clones, 83% of which appear only once. Sequences were derived from peripheral blood, sampled in a trial of Ad26.COV2.S vaccine versus placebo. Receptors were obtained from a person aged 18-65 years who received the Ad26.COV2.S COVID-19 vaccine or a placebo.

The chain couples TRBV7-9 to TRBJ2-1; TRBD2 matches at 9 bases. The V gene end was trimmed by 1 base and the J gene end by 2 bases; junction bases not matched to a gene: 6. The CDR3 totals 17 residues. Per germline, CDR1 SEHNR and CDR2 FQNEAQ (reference sequence). As DNA, the CDR3 is TGTGCCAGCAGCTTAGGTTCGACTAGCGGACCCTACAATGAGCAGTTCTTC. It specifies CASSLGSTSGPYNEQFF.

This chain connects TRBV7-9 to TRBJ2-7; D not resolved. CDR1 is SEHNR and CDR2 is FQNEAQ in the germline V gene (reference sequence). This CDR3 comprises 13 residues. The germline V and J ends were trimmed by 2 bases and 0 bases, with 5 bases remaining between them. CDR3 sequence: CASSLPNSYEQYF. The CDR3 DNA is TGTGCCAGCAGCTTACCTAACTCCTACGAGCAGTACTTC.

The DNA of the CDR3 is TGTGCCAGCAGCTTAGGGAGTCAGTATAGCAATCAGCCCCAGCATTTT. Its protein product is CASSLGSQYSNQPQHF. The V and J genes are TRBV7-2 and TRBJ1-5; D remains unclear. Trimming stripped 1 base from V and 0 bases from J, with 10 bases between. CDR3 length: 16 residues. The germline V gene has CDR1 SGHTA and CDR2 FQGNSA.

The rearrangement uses TRBV2 and TRBJ1-1; D gene unclear. This CDR3 contains 13 residues. Germline values: CDR1 SNHLY, CDR2 FYNNEI. The V end was cut by 6 bases, the J end by 1 base, with 9 bases between. The DNA for the CDR3 is TGTGCCAGCAGGATCTATCGGAACACTGAAGCTTTCTTT. Translated, it gives CASRIYRNTEAFF. Full variable domain (missing parts from reference TRBV2 and TRBJ1-1): EPEVTQTPSHQVTQMGQEVILRCVPISNHLYFYWYRQILGQKVEFLVSFYNNEISEKSEIFDDQFSVERPDGSNFTLKIRSTKLEDSAMYFCASRIYRNTEAFFGQGTRLTVV.

The chain has TRBV18 and TRBJ2-7; 9 bases map to TRBD2. Germline V gives CDR1 KGHSH, CDR2 LQKENI. The V segment lost 0 bases and the J segment 6 bases; nucleotides outside the gene matches: 9. This CDR3 contains 16 residues. The CDR3 loop reads CASSPPSTAGGGEQYF. In DNA, the CDR3 is TGTGCCAGCTCACCACCGAGTACCGCGGGGGGGGGCGAGCAGTACTTC.

V usage is TRBV4-1 and J usage is TRBJ2-3; D may be TRBD2 (6 bases). Trimming shortened V by 1 base and J by 1 base, and 9 bases separated the two germline ends. Germline CDR1 is MGHRA and CDR2 is YSYEKL. This CDR3 comprises 15 residues. The CDR3 region has the DNA TGCGCCAGCAGCCAAGGGCCGGGGGGCACAGATACGCAGTATTTT. Amino acid sequence: CASSQGPGGTDTQYF.

The CDR3 loop reads CAISAGGNEKLFF. The CDR3 nucleotides are TGTGCCATCAGTGCCGGAGGGAATGAAAAACTGTTTTTT. The chain couples TRBV10-3 to TRBJ1-4, with unresolved D. Trimming removed 4 bases from V and 5 bases from J, with 8 bases in between. Germline CDR1 ENHRY, CDR2 SYGVKD. The CDR3 contains 13 residues.

The chain recombines TRBV6-2 or TRBV6-3 with TRBJ1-1; D is unclear. This CDR3 has 15 amino acids. Looked up from germline, CDR1 is MNHEY and CDR2 is SVGEGT. V gave up 2 bases and J gave up 4 bases, with 14 bases separating them. CDR3: CASSYHGVSATEAFF. CDR3 in DNA: TGTGCCAGCAGTTACCACGGGGTCTCGGCCACTGAAGCTTTCTTT.

The V and J genes are TRBV27 and TRBJ1-1; no reliable D call. Trimming removed 3 bases at V and 4 bases at J, with 9 bases between. Germline CDR1 is MNHEY and CDR2 is SMNVEV (reference sequence). This CDR3 has 13 residues. In nucleotides, the CDR3 is TGTGCCAGCAGTTTGGGGTGGGGCACTGAAGCTTTCTTT. Protein product: CASSLGWGTEAFF.

As for this clone: This CDR3 is also generated by other DNA sequences in the sample. The rearrangement links TRBV27 to TRBJ2-7; D gene uncertain. Trimming cost V 0 bases and J 2 bases, with 8 bases left between them. The CDR3 runs 14 residues. CDR1 MNHEY and CDR2 SMNVEV come from the germline V gene (reference sequence). CDR3 protein: CASSLSQGTYEQYF. CDR3 DNA sequence: TGTGCCAGCAGTTTATCCCAAGGGACCTACGAGCAGTACTTC.

This sequence joins TRBV4-2 and TRBJ2-7; no firm D call. Trimming removed 1 base at V and 0 bases at J, with 10 bases between. There are 15 residues in the CDR3. Germline V gives CDR1 LGHNA, CDR2 YNFKEQ. The CDR3 loop is CASSQASVNSYEQYF. The CDR3 nucleotides are TGTGCCAGCAGCCAAGCCTCGGTGAACTCCTACGAGCAGTACTTC.

The sample holds a few counts of this clone. This chain links TRBV6-5 with TRBJ1-2; 9 bases are shared with TRBD1. V shed 0 bases, J shed 4 bases, and the junction held 3 bases outside the gene matches. The CDR3 spans 15 residues. Germline-derived CDR1 and CDR2 are MNHEY and SVGAGI. This CDR3 is CASSYSTGGIYGYTF. CDR3 in DNA: TGTGCCAGCAGTTACTCGACAGGGGGGATCTATGGCTACACCTTC.

The chain uses TRBV6-6 and TRBJ2-7; no definite D call. There are 13 residues in the CDR3. Germline V CDR1 and CDR2: MNHNY, SVGAGI (reference sequence). CDR3 residues: CATSPKFRDEQYF. CDR3 coding DNA: TGTGCTACCAGCCCGAAGTTCCGGGACGAGCAGTACTTC.

The chain links TRBV7-3 to TRBJ2-3, with unresolved D. Germline-derived CDR1 and CDR2 are SGHTA and FQGTGA. Trimming took off 5 bases at V and 6 bases at J, with 12 bases between the two ends. This CDR3 is 13 amino acids long. In DNA, the CDR3 is TGTGCCAGCAGCCCGGGCCGTCGGGATACGCAGTATTTT. Residues: CASSPGRRDTQYF.

The gene calls are TRBV7-8 and TRBJ1-5; the D gene is possibly TRBD1 (5 bases). With 5 bases removed from V and 9 bases from J, the gap between germline ends came to 17 bases. Germline V CDR1 and CDR2: SGHVS, FQNEAQ. CDR3 length: 14 amino acids. CDR3: CASSPRDRGGPQHF. CDR3 nucleotide sequence: TGTGCCAGCAGCCCCCGGGACCGAGGCGGGCCCCAGCATTTT.

J is TRBJ2-1 and V is TRBV25-1; 9 bases are a match to TRBD2. CDR3 length equals 15 residues. CDR1 is MGHDK, CDR2 SYGVNS, per germline. J was trimmed by 8 bases and V by 4 bases; bases with no gene match: 9. The CDR3 region is CASSGSAGGPYEQFF. In DNA, the CDR3 is TGTGCCAGCAGTGGCTCCGCGGGAGGGCCCTATGAGCAGTTCTTC. The complete variable domain, with remaining parts taken from reference TRBV25-1 and TRBJ2-1, reads EADIYQTPRYLVIGTGKKITLECSQTMGHDKMYWYQQDPGMELHLIHYSYGVNSTEKGDLSSESTVSRIRTEHFPLTLESARPSHTSQYLCASSGSAGGPYEQFFGPGTRLTVL.

The chain carries TRBV6-5 and TRBJ2-1; 9 bases are a match to TRBD1. Germline V gene data show CDR1 as MNHEY and CDR2 as SVGAGI. V trimming: 6 bases; J trimming: 3 bases; junction bases outside the gene matches: 6. This CDR3 contains 15 residues. The CDR3: CASSHRGQNYNEQFF. The DNA of the CDR3 is TGTGCCAGCAGCCACAGGGGGCAAAACTACAATGAGCAGTTCTTC.

This sequence joins TRBV5-1 and TRBJ2-5; D unresolved. Germline V gene sequence: CDR1 SGHRS, CDR2 YFSETQ. This CDR3 is built from 15 residues. V was trimmed by 3 bases and J by 2 bases, leaving 14 bases between them. This CDR3 is CASSWSGSSQETQYF. For the CDR3, the DNA is TGCGCCAGCAGCTGGTCCGGTTCCTCGCAAGAGACCCAGTACTTC.

V usage is TRBV6-4 and J usage is TRBJ2-7; 8 bases line up with TRBD1. This CDR3 is built from 13 residues. V lost 8 bases and J lost 5; bases outside the gene matches: 8. CDR1 and CDR2 (germline): MRHNA, SNTAGT. CDR3 protein: CASSGTGPNEQYF. CDR3 DNA sequence: TGTGCCAGCTCGGGGACAGGCCCTAACGAGCAGTACTTC.

The chain has TRBV5-1 and TRBJ2-5; TRBD1 is a possible D gene (6 bases). Between the trimmed V and J ends, which lost 2 bases and 4 bases, there was a span of 15 bases. This CDR3 contains 15 residues. The germline V gene encodes CDR1 SGHRS and CDR2 YFSETQ. The CDR3 sequence is CASSLSQGGRETQYF. CDR3 nucleotides: TGCGCCAGCAGCTTATCACAGGGTGGGCGAGAGACCCAGTACTTC.

The chain uses TRBV6-1 and TRBJ1-5; TRBD1 might be the D (5 bases). The CDR3 covers 14 residues. Germline values: CDR1 MNHNS, CDR2 SASEGT. The germline V and J ends were trimmed by 1 base and 7 bases, with 11 bases remaining between them. The chain's CDR3 is CASSEGGAWQPQHF. The CDR3 DNA is TGTGCCAGCAGTGAAGGGGGCGCTTGGCAGCCCCAGCATTTT.

J is TRBJ1-1 and V is TRBV18, with TRBD1 matching 7 bases. J gave up 1 base and V 6 bases, and 5 bases lay outside the gene matches. Germline CDR1 KGHSH, CDR2 LQKENI. The CDR3 is 14 residues long. CDR3 loop: CASSGDRRNTEAFF. CDR3 coding DNA: TGTGCCAGCTCGGGGGACAGAAGGAACACTGAAGCTTTCTTT.

V is TRBV29-1 and J is TRBJ2-7, with TRBD2 identical over 8 bases. Germline V gene data show CDR1 as SQVTM and CDR2 as ANQGSEA. The CDR3 spans 12 residues. V gave up 6 bases and J gave up 4 bases; unmatched junction bases: 5. CDR3 nucleotides: TGCAGCGTAACCGGGACTAGTTACGAGCAGTACTTC. Translation: CSVTGTSYEQYF.

The V gene is TRBV18, the J gene TRBJ1-1; a weak D match, TRBD1 (6 bases). CDR1 and CDR2 (germline): KGHSH, LQKENI. V dropped 3 bases and J dropped 3 bases, with 14 bases sitting between them. The CDR3 length is 15 residues. In DNA, the CDR3 is TGTGCCAGCTCACCCGGTACAGGGCTCGACACTGAAGCTTTCTTT. Protein: CASSPGTGLDTEAFF.